This TCR beta chain was sequenced for a study of cytomegalovirus exposure and HLA in healthy donors. The PCR was carried out with 60 Vbeta primers and 13 Jbeta primers. Only in-frame clones appear in the TCRdb table, and some are missing; sequencing was by immunoSEQ multiplex PCR. The sample contains approximately 200,000 clones, 70% to 85% of which appear only once. The CDR3 extends over 14 amino acids. Germline V lookup: CDR1 MNHNY, CDR2 SVGAGI (reference sequence). V shed 6 bases, J shed 8 bases, and the junction held 8 bases outside the gene matches. The material sequenced was PBMCs. This sequence joins TRBV6-6 and TRBJ1-4, with TRBD1 matching 8 bases. This TCR came from a boy under 10 years old in good health and CMV-seronegative. CDR3 protein: CASSLGQGGEKLFF. CDR3 nucleotide sequence: TGTGCCAGCAGCCTAGGACAGGGCGGGGAAAAACTGTTTTTT.